These 29 T cell receptor beta chains were all obtained from the same sample, sequenced in a study of T-cell reconstitution after alpha-beta-depleted transplantation in children. TCRbeta library construction was performed incorporating unique molecular identifiers. TCRdb fed the PCR reads into MiXCR, producing one record per CDR3 protein. The sample has approximately 89,000 distinct CDR3 sequences; 15% to 17% are singletons. The source was PBMCs, mostly from graft donor cells, collected 180 days after TCRalphabeta/CD19-depleted stem cell transplant. The receptors were gathered from a male patient between 2 and 10 years old who had a stem cell transplant for acute lymphoblastic leukemia, so the T cells may come from the graft donor.

By proportion, this clonotype is large. The chain has TRBV28 and TRBJ1-5; D is undetermined. Germline loops: CDR1 MDHEN, CDR2 SYDVKM. The CDR3 totals 15 residues. Between the trimmed V and J ends, which lost 7 bases and 0 bases, there was a span of 13 bases. The CDR3 nucleotides are TGTGCCAGCAAGTCCGGATCTAATAGCAATCAGCCCCAGCATTTT. This codes for CASKSGSNSNQPQHF.

In its sample, this clonotype was seen many times. V and J are TRBV7-2 and TRBJ2-3; 7 bases match TRBD2. Germline lookup yields CDR1 SGHTA and CDR2 FQGNSA. V dropped 3 bases and J dropped 1; count of bases not matched to a gene: 4. The CDR3 totals 15 residues. The CDR3 here is CASSFGLAGTDTQYF. The CDR3 coding sequence is TGTGCCAGCAGCTTTGGCCTAGCGGGCACAGATACGCAGTATTTT.

This sequence joins TRBV14 and TRBJ2-7, with 9 bases fitting TRBD1. This CDR3 comprises 17 residues. V lost 5 bases, J lost 3 bases, and 14 bases stayed unmatched. Germline V lookup: CDR1 SGHDN, CDR2 FVKESK. The CDR3 reads CASSLAPGQGWFYEQYF. For the CDR3, the DNA is TGTGCCAGCAGCTTAGCCCCGGGACAGGGTTGGTTCTACGAGCAGTACTTC.

The V call is TRBV20-1, the J call TRBJ2-5; 8 bases map to TRBD2. The ends lost 4 bases at V and 0 bases at J; junction bases unmatched: 10. The CDR3 is made up of 16 amino acids. Germline CDR1 and CDR2: DFQATT and SNEGSKA (reference sequence). CDR3 DNA sequence: TGCAGTGCTAACCCCTCCTTAGCGGGGTACCAAGAGACCCAGTACTTC. This codes for CSANPSLAGYQETQYF.

The chain employs TRBV20-1 and TRBJ2-1, with D possibly matching TRBD2 (6 bases). Germline values: CDR1 DFQATT, CDR2 SNEGSKA (reference sequence). The CDR3 is made up of 13 amino acids. V dropped 3 bases and J dropped 9 bases, with 15 bases sitting between them. CDR3 in amino acids: CSARHGGIGEQFF. Written as DNA, the CDR3 is TGCAGTGCTAGGCACGGGGGTATCGGTGAGCAGTTCTTC.

The rearrangement uses TRBV5-4 and TRBJ1-2; possibly TRBD1 for D (6 bases). The germline V gene has CDR1 SGHNT and CDR2 YYREEE (reference sequence). V shed 4 bases and J shed 3 bases, with 16 bases lying between them. The CDR3 consists of 15 residues. This chain's CDR3 is CASSPGARSDYGYTF. CDR3 nucleotide sequence: TGTGCCAGCAGCCCGGGGGCGCGGTCTGACTATGGCTACACCTTC.

The chain is built from TRBV4-3 and TRBJ1-3; a weak D match, TRBD1 (5 bases). Germline V CDR1 and CDR2: LGHNA, YSLEER. Trimming stripped 3 bases from V and 2 bases from J, with 5 bases between. This CDR3 spans 13 amino acids. CDR3 residues: CASSQGPGNTIYF. The CDR3 DNA is TGCGCCAGCAGCCAGGGGCCTGGAAACACCATATATTTT.

This clonotype was observed many times. V and J are TRBV9 and TRBJ1-1; unclear D gene. Germline CDR1 is SGDLS and CDR2 is YYNGEE. The CDR3 is made up of 13 amino acids. With 0 bases removed from V and 2 bases from J, the gap between germline ends came to 5 bases. The CDR3 protein is CASSVGSNTEAFF. The DNA for the CDR3 is TGTGCCAGCAGCGTAGGGAGTAACACTGAAGCTTTCTTT.

Only a few counts were recorded for this clonotype. The chain couples TRBV12-3 or TRBV12-4 to TRBJ2-2; D may be TRBD1 (5 bases). CDR3 size: 18 residues. Trimming took 5 bases from V and 0 from J, leaving 19 bases between them. This CDR3 is CASSELVKQDANTGELFF. As DNA, the CDR3 is TGTGCCAGCAGTGAATTAGTAAAACAGGATGCGAACACCGGGGAGCTGTTTTTT.

This chain uses TRBV7-9 with TRBJ2-3; D unclear. This CDR3 is 16 amino acids long. CDR1 SEHNR and CDR2 FQNEAQ come from the germline V gene (reference sequence). Trimming cost V 2 bases and J 7 bases, with 19 bases left between them. The CDR3 DNA is TGTGCCAGCAGCTTACCTGGAACTATCCTAGTAAATACGCAGTATTTT. It encodes CASSLPGTILVNTQYF.

This rearrangement joins TRBV18 to TRBJ1-5; D remains unclear. Germline-derived CDR1 and CDR2 are KGHSH and LQKENI. Trimming shortened V by 3 bases and J by 6 bases, and 12 bases separated the two germline ends. This CDR3 comprises 14 residues. The CDR3 DNA reads as TGTGCCAGCTCACCCGACCCGGCGGGTCAGCCCCAGCATTTT. Its protein is CASSPDPAGQPQHF.

V is TRBV11-3 and J is TRBJ2-7; D uncertain. Trimming shortened V by 1 base and J by 3 bases, and 10 bases separated the two germline ends. The CDR3 length is 14 residues. CDR1 is SGHNT, CDR2 YENEEA, per germline. The CDR3 reads CASSLGHPSYEQYF. The CDR3, as DNA: TGTGCCAGCAGCTTAGGACATCCGAGCTACGAGCAGTACTTC. Variable domain in full (rest from reference TRBV11-3 and TRBJ2-7): EAGVVQSPRYKIIEKKQPVAFWCNPISGHNTLYWYLQNLGQGPELLIRYENEEAVDDSQLPKDRFSAERLKGVDSTLKIQPAELGDSAVYLCASSLGHPSYEQYFGPGTRLTVT.

The chain joins TRBV4-3 to TRBJ2-3; D is unclear. Germline V gene lookup returns CDR1 LGHNA and CDR2 YSLEER. Trimming took off 1 base at V and 2 bases at J, with 7 bases between the two ends. The CDR3 has 14 amino acids. CDR3 residues: CASSQVPSTDTQYF. The CDR3 nucleotides are TGCGCCAGCAGCCAAGTTCCCTCCACAGATACGCAGTATTTT.

The sample holds a few counts of this clonotype. V usage is TRBV5-5 and J usage is TRBJ1-1, with TRBD1 matching over 9 bases. Germline V gene lookup returns CDR1 SGHKS and CDR2 YYEKEE (reference sequence). The V segment lost 4 bases and the J segment 5 bases; nucleotides outside the gene matches: 9. The CDR3 has 15 residues. The CDR3 here is CASSPGTGRGTEAFF. In DNA, the CDR3 is TGTGCCAGCAGCCCGGGGACAGGGCGAGGAACTGAAGCTTTCTTT.

There are a few counts of this clonotype. The gene calls are TRBV6-5 and TRBJ2-1; TRBD1 agrees at 7 bases. CDR1 is MNHEY and CDR2 is SVGAGI in the germline V gene. Germline trimming cut 1 base from V and 6 bases from J; bases unmatched to any gene: 12. CDR3 length: 17 amino acids. The CDR3 loop reads CASSYYAPGQPGNEQFF. The CDR3 DNA follows: TGTGCCAGCAGTTACTATGCGCCGGGACAGCCGGGCAATGAGCAGTTCTTC.

This clonotype was observed a few times. The V call is TRBV20-1, the J call TRBJ2-3; D uncertain. The V and J ends lost 5 bases and 0 bases respectively, with 6 bases between them. The CDR3 totals 12 residues. Germline V lookup: CDR1 DFQATT, CDR2 SNEGSKA (reference sequence). The CDR3 region has the DNA TGCAGTGCTGGTGGTAGCACAGATACGCAGTATTTT. It translates to CSAGGSTDTQYF.

This clonotype was recorded a few times. This chain joins TRBV9 and TRBJ1-5; D remains ambiguous. CDR3 size: 13 residues. V lost 0 bases and J lost 6, with 7 bases in between. Germline values: CDR1 SGDLS, CDR2 YYNGEE. The chain's CDR3 is CASSVEPGQPQHF. CDR3 in DNA: TGTGCCAGCAGCGTAGAACCCGGTCAGCCCCAGCATTTT.

The genes are TRBV27 and TRBJ2-7; possibly TRBD2 for D (5 bases). Trimming took 2 bases from V and 4 from J, leaving 12 bases between them. This CDR3 spans 14 amino acids. The V gene's germline CDR1 is MNHEY and CDR2 SMNVEV (reference sequence). The CDR3 coding sequence is TGTGCCAGCAGTTTAGCCGGGGAACGATACGAGCAGTACTTC. Translating it yields CASSLAGERYEQYF.

The chain joins TRBV7-8 to TRBJ2-3; 9 nucleotides match TRBD1. CDR3 size: 20 residues. V trimming: 4 bases; J trimming: 1 base; junction bases outside the gene matches: 18. Germline CDR1 reads SGHVS; CDR2 reads FQNEAQ. The CDR3 protein is CASSSARDRVRRVGTDTQYF. CDR3 bases: TGTGCCAGCAGCTCCGCCCGGGACAGGGTTCGAAGGGTGGGCACAGATACGCAGTATTTT.

This clonotype was seen many times. V gene TRBV7-2 combines with J gene TRBJ2-4, with D perhaps TRBD2 (6 bases). Germline CDR1 and CDR2: SGHTA and FQGNSA. V shed 2 bases and J shed 0 bases, with 11 bases lying between them. The CDR3 is 16 residues long. The CDR3 is CASSLTGALAKNIQYF. CDR3 bases: TGTGCCAGCAGCTTAACGGGAGCCCTAGCCAAAAACATTCAGTACTTC.

The chain uses TRBV7-9 and TRBJ1-6; TRBD1 might be the D (6 bases). V was shortened by 5 bases and J by 10 bases, with 21 bases between the two germline ends. The CDR3 extends over 16 amino acids. CDR1 SEHNR and CDR2 FQNEAQ come from the germline V gene (reference sequence). CDR3 DNA: TGTGCCAGCAGCCCTCCGGACAGACTAAGAAACTCACCCCTCCACTTT. It encodes CASSPPDRLRNSPLHF.

This clonotype appeared a single time. V and J are TRBV13 and TRBJ1-1; perhaps TRBD1 as D (6 bases). The CDR3 has 12 residues. V gave up 5 bases and J gave up 10 bases, with 14 bases separating them. Germline values: CDR1 PRHDT, CDR2 FYEKMQ (reference sequence). The CDR3 reads CASSQGGGRAFF. CDR3 bases: TGTGCCAGCAGCCAAGGGGGGGGGCGAGCTTTCTTT.

This clonotype has more than one count but fewer than ten. The chain uses TRBV27 and TRBJ1-1; 7 positions agree with TRBD1. The V and J ends lost 10 bases and 4 bases, in that order; junction bases with no gene match: 9. This CDR3 spans 13 amino acids. In germline, CDR1 is MNHEY, CDR2 SMNVEV (reference sequence). The DNA of the CDR3 is TGTGCCACCCGAGGACAGGATTTCACTGAAGCTTTCTTT. Protein sequence: CATRGQDFTEAFF.

This clonotype was found many times. The chain has TRBV10-3 and TRBJ2-5; 7 nucleotides line up with TRBD1. The junction had 6 bases not matched to a gene; V was cut back by 4 bases and J by 4 bases. Germline loops: CDR1 ENHRY, CDR2 SYGVKD. The CDR3 contains 14 residues. The chain's CDR3 is CAISGDRAGETQYF. In DNA, the CDR3 is TGTGCCATCAGTGGAGACAGGGCAGGAGAGACCCAGTACTTC.

This clonotype came up a few times. The genes are TRBV5-1 and TRBJ1-2, with D unclear. From germline, CDR1 is SGHRS and CDR2 YFSETQ. V gave up 4 bases and J gave up 6 bases, with 10 bases separating them. The CDR3 loop spans 12 amino acids. The CDR3 bases are TGCGCCAGCAGCCCACCTGGGGATGGCTACACCTTC. Translation gives CASSPPGDGYTF. The variable domain in full, with the rest retrieved from reference TRBV5-1 and TRBJ1-2, is KAGVTQTPRYLIKTRGQQVTLSCSPISGHRSVSWYQQTPGQGLQFLFEYFSETQRNKGNFPGRFSGRQFSNSRSEMNVSTLELGDSALYLCASSPPGDGYTFGSGTRLTVV.

There are many counts of this clonotype. The V call is TRBV20-1, the J call TRBJ1-1; D is unresolved. V lost 3 bases, J lost 0 bases, and 11 bases lay in between. This CDR3 is built from 14 residues. CDR1 is DFQATT, CDR2 SNEGSKA, per germline (reference sequence). CDR3 sequence reads: CSASRAEVNTEAFF. The CDR3 DNA follows: TGCAGTGCTAGCCGGGCAGAGGTGAACACTGAAGCTTTCTTT.

This clonotype was detected a few times. CDR3 sequence: CASSLGGGLNTGELFF. CDR3 DNA sequence: TGTGCCAGCAGCTTAGGGGGTGGACTGAACACCGGGGAGCTGTTTTTT. The J gene is TRBJ2-2, the V gene TRBV11-3; maybe TRBD2 (5 bases). The CDR3 contains 16 residues. The V end was cut by 1 base, the J end by 1 base, with 10 bases between. Germline assignment: CDR1 SGHNT and CDR2 YENEEA.

This clonotype was observed a few times. V is TRBV5-1 and J is TRBJ2-5; no definite D call. V was trimmed by 0 bases and J by 2 bases, leaving 5 bases between them. CDR3 size: 13 residues. Looked up from germline, CDR1 is SGHRS and CDR2 is YFSETQ. CDR3 sequence reads: CASSLEVQETQYF. CDR3 DNA: TGCGCCAGCAGCTTGGAAGTACAAGAGACCCAGTACTTC.

This chain connects TRBV5-1 to TRBJ2-2, with 9 bases identical to TRBD2. Trimming cost V 3 bases and J 2 bases; bases outside gene matches: 5. The CDR3 runs to 16 residues. Germline CDR1 and CDR2: SGHRS and YFSETQ. CDR3 sequence: CASSSSGTSNTGELFF. In DNA form, the CDR3 reads TGCGCCAGCAGCTCATCCGGGACTAGCAACACCGGGGAGCTGTTTTTT.